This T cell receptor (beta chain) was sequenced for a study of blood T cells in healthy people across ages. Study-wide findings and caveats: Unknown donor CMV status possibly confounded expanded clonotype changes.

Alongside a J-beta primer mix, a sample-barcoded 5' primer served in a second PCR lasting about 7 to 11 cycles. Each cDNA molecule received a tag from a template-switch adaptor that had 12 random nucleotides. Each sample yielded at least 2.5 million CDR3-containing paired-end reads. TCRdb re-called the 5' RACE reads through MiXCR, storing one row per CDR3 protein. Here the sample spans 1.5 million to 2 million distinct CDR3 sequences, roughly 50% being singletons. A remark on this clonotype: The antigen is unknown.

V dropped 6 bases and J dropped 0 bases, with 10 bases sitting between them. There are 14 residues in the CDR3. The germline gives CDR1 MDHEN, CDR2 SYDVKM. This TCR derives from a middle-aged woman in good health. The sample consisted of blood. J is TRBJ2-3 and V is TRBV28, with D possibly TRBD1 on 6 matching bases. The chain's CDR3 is CASRSGASTDTQYF. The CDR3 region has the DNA TGTGCCAGCAGGTCAGGGGCGAGCACAGATACGCAGTATTTT. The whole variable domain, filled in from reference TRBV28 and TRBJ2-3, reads DVKVTQSSRYLVKRTGEKVFLECVQDMDHENMFWYRQDPGLGLRLIYFSYDVKMKEKGDIPEGYSVSREKKERFSLILESASTNQTSMYLCASRSGASTDTQYFGPGTRLTVL.